These 9 T cell receptor beta chains share one sample of origin, sequenced in a study of blood T cell repertoires in COVID-19. Sequencing used immunoSEQ multiplex PCR; TCRdb keeps in-frame clones, though not all of them. Of around 75,000 clones in the sample, around 80% are singletons; the top ten hold approximately 12%. The sample comprised peripheral blood. These receptors were taken from a man in his fifties with COVID-19, enrolled during active disease.

The genes are TRBV30 and TRBJ1-3, with TRBD1 identical over 9 bases. Germline loops: CDR1 GTSNPN, CDR2 SVGIG (reference sequence). This CDR3 spans 14 amino acids. The trim removed 3 bases at V and 4 bases at J, leaving 4 bases unmatched. CDR3 nucleotide sequence: TGTGCCTGGAGAGACAGGGGGAGAGGAAACACCATATATTTT. This gives the protein CAWRDRGRGNTIYF.

The chain uses TRBV4-2 and TRBJ2-1, with 11 bases identical to TRBD2. The CDR3 is 18 residues long. Germline lookup yields CDR1 LGHNA and CDR2 YNFKEQ. The junction had 9 bases not matched to a gene; V was cut back by 0 bases and J by 5 bases. The CDR3 sequence is CASSQDLSRLAGHNEQFF. Written as DNA, the CDR3 is TGTGCCAGCAGCCAAGACCTCTCTCGACTAGCGGGGCACAATGAGCAGTTCTTC.

The chain couples TRBV5-6 to TRBJ2-3, with 11 bases fitting TRBD2. CDR1 is SGHDT, CDR2 YYEEEE, per germline. CDR3 length: 14 amino acids. Germline trimming cut 4 bases from V and 5 bases from J; bases unmatched to any gene: 3. The chain's CDR3 is CASSLGTSGDTQYF. CDR3 sequence (DNA): TGTGCCAGCAGCCTTGGGACTAGCGGAGATACGCAGTATTTT.

This chain uses TRBV9 with TRBJ2-7; possibly TRBD2 for D (6 bases). The CDR3 totals 15 residues. V lost 0 bases and J lost 2, with 12 bases in between. Germline assignment: CDR1 SGDLS and CDR2 YYNGEE. Here the CDR3 reads CASSVGGGDPYEQYF. CDR3 coding DNA: TGTGCCAGCAGCGTAGGAGGAGGGGATCCCTACGAGCAGTACTTC.

Points on this clone: One end of the junction varies from germline; a read error may be responsible. This chain joins TRBV7-7 and TRBJ1-5; 12 positions agree with TRBD1. Germline values: CDR1 SSHAT, CDR2 FNYEAQ (reference sequence). The CDR3 has 20 amino acids. The CDR3 sequence: CASRCRDRGPQHRRNQPQHF. DNA of the CDR3: TGTGCTAGCAGATGCCGGGACAGGGGGCCGCAACACAGGCGGAATCAGCCCCAGCATTTT.

The chain recombines TRBV5-1 with TRBJ1-3; TRBD1 might be the D (6 bases). CDR1 and CDR2 from the germline V gene are SGHRS and YFSETQ. With 3 bases removed from V and 3 bases from J, the gap between germline ends came to 16 bases. This CDR3 region has 16 residues. CDR3 sequence reads: CASSSGQGLIGNTIYF. CDR3 coding DNA: TGCGCCAGCAGCTCCGGCCAGGGGCTAATTGGAAACACCATATATTTT. The complete variable domain, with remaining parts taken from reference TRBV5-1 and TRBJ1-3, reads KAGVTQTPRYLIKTRGQQVTLSCSPISGHRSVSWYQQTPGQGLQFLFEYFSETQRNKGNFPGRFSGRQFSNSRSEMNVSTLELGDSALYLCASSSGQGLIGNTIYFGEGSWLTVV.

The chain employs TRBV23-1 and TRBJ2-5, with 7 bases fitting TRBD1. TRBV23-1 is sorted into the ORF group, with uncertain function. This CDR3 comprises 15 residues. J lost 5 bases, V lost 9 bases, and 15 bases had no gene match. The CDR3 coding sequence is TGCGCCAGGCCTCTCGGGGACAGCTCACCCGAGACCCAGTACTTC. Its translation: CARPLGDSSPETQYF.

This sequence joins TRBV6-1 and TRBJ2-7; possible D gene TRBD1, 5 bases. V lost 0 bases and J 2 bases, leaving 11 bases between the germline ends. There are 15 residues in the CDR3. CDR1 is MNHNS, CDR2 SASEGT, per germline. This chain's CDR3 is CASSEAEDTTYEQYF. The CDR3, as DNA: TGTGCCAGCAGTGAAGCTGAGGACACCACCTACGAGCAGTACTTC.

The gene calls are TRBV5-5 and TRBJ2-5; the D is unclear. V was shortened by 0 bases and J by 1 base, with 10 bases between the two germline ends. Germline V gives CDR1 SGHKS, CDR2 YYEKEE (reference sequence). The length of the CDR3 is 15 residues. The CDR3 spells CASSLDPHIQETQYF. CDR3 bases: TGTGCCAGCAGCTTGGACCCCCACATCCAAGAGACCCAGTACTTC.